This T cell receptor beta chain was sequenced for a study of blood T cell repertoires in COVID-19. Germline V gene data show CDR1 as GTSNPN and CDR2 as SVGIG (reference sequence). The length of the CDR3 is 15 residues. V shed 0 bases, J shed 7 bases, and the junction held 9 bases outside the gene matches. Libraries were prepared by immunoSEQ multiplex PCR; TCRdb keeps only in-frame clonotypes and omits some of them. This sample has some 200,000 clones, with about four fifths found just once. The V and J genes are TRBV30 and TRBJ2-4, with TRBD1 matching over 7 bases. What was sequenced was peripheral blood. The sequence came from a woman between 40 and 50 years old with acute or convalescent COVID-19. CDR3 protein: CAWSVIGQALNIQYF. The DNA of the CDR3 is TGTGCCTGGAGTGTAATAGGACAGGCCCTGAACATTCAGTACTTC.